The entry below describes one TCR beta chain. The antigen it binds to is not known. There are no base qualities to consult, and no much larger clone falls within one base. This entry belongs to a study of OX40 agonist ivuxolimab in advanced cancers. For the study in its entirety: Ivuxolimab, which targeted the costimulatory receptor OX40 (CD134), was an agonistic, fully human IgG2 monoclonal antibody. Intravenous ivuxolimab was administered to patients every 2 weeks at six dose levels: 0.01, 0.1, 0.3, 1.5, 3 and 10 mg/kg. Of the 50 to 55 patients in dose escalation, about 20 had hepatocellular carcinoma, roughly 15 had melanoma, 9 had renal cell carcinoma and 9 had head and neck cancer. A male proportion of roughly 80% and a mean age of 60 years, ranging from roughly 23 to 85, were recorded for the dose-escalation cohort. Patients were allowed to have had prior anti-PD-1, anti-PD-L1 or anti-CTLA-4 therapy, and more than 30% of the dose-escalation patients had previously received checkpoint inhibitors. Partial responses occurred in three dose-escalation patients: two with cutaneous melanoma and one with hepatocellular carcinoma. Peripheral TCRbeta sequencing was intended to test whether TCR sequence diversity was altered and clonal T-cell expansion was caused by ivuxolimab. The monotherapy dose-escalation portion (N of about 50 patients) of the phase I ivuxolimab trial is reported in the paper.

Genomic DNA was extracted from sorted cells for sequencing of the TCRbeta CDR3 region. The immunoSEQ Assay was used for sequencing of TCRbeta CDR3 regions. Imported from immuneACCESS, the table was reduced by TCRdb to in-frame sequences with V and J called. These copies leave out some clones; in studies compared against another copy, an unresolved V gene accounts for under half, and the cause of the remainder is not known. For this sample the table gives approximately 32,000 clones, of which approximately 88% were detected only once. The leading ten clones occupy roughly a fifth of the sample. At the junction V is shortened by 5 bases and J by 4 bases; bases outside the gene matches: 16. CDR1 and CDR2, looked up from the germline V gene, are SGHVS and FQNEAQ. Including cysteine and phenylalanine, the CDR3 has 17 amino acids. Just the 51-base CDR3 DNA is kept, in frame starting at base 1. Summary of the overall study and its limitations: At doses from 0.1 to 3.0 mg/kg, clonal expansion was seen in both CD4+ and CD8+ blood T cells between baseline and week 6. The antigen specificity of the peripheral T cells that underwent clonal expansion was not determined. In the 0.1-3.0 mg/kg groups, partial responders were among the patients with the lowest normalized peripheral clonal expansion, particularly in CD8+ T cells. Low levels of normalized T-cell clonal expansion were also seen in some patients who did not respond. After ivuxolimab, expanded clones were on average more numerous among CD8+ T cells than among CD4+ T cells.

Patients with autoimmune disease history or receiving systemic immunosuppression were excluded from the trial. In every dose cohort, peripheral blood was drawn for TCR sequencing at baseline, cycle 4 day 1, and cycle 7 day 1. Samples came from an open-label, multicenter, first-in-human phase I dose-escalation trial of ivuxolimab. The trial enrolled adults with locally advanced or metastatic head and neck squamous cell, hepatocellular, melanoma or renal cell carcinoma. Before TCR sequencing, CD4+ T cells and CD8+ T cells were sorted from peripheral blood as separate populations. The TCR was taken from an adult with an advanced solid tumor such as melanoma, head and neck, liver or kidney cancer. The chain is encoded by TRBV7-8 joined to TRBJ2-5; TRBD2 aligns with 7 central bases. The sample here was CD4+ or CD8+ T cells sorted from blood, taken in a trial of the OX40 agonist ivuxolimab. Here the CDR3 is given as CASSPPGGRVAGETQYF. The base sequence is TGTGCCAGCAGCCCCCCCGGGGGGAGAGTAGCGGGAGAGACCCAGTACTTC.